Sequencing of this T cell receptor (beta chain) was carried out in a study of cytomegalovirus exposure and HLA in healthy donors. The germline V gene has CDR1 SGHRS and CDR2 YFSETQ. J lost 4 bases, V lost 7 bases, and 11 bases had no gene match. This CDR3 is 16 amino acids long. The repertoire was sequenced with immunoSEQ multiplex PCR; TCRdb's copy has only in-frame clones and lacks some. The sample lists 60,000 to 65,000 clones; over 85% were seen once. This clone was recorded only once. Sample: PBMCs. The sequence came from a woman aged 18-29 years in good health and CMV-seropositive. The gene calls are TRBV5-1 and TRBJ2-3; 11 bases line up with TRBD2. CDR3 coding DNA: TGCGCCAGCTTCAATGGGGCTAGCGGGGGGTCAGATACGCAGTATTTT. Its protein product is CASFNGASGGSDTQYF.